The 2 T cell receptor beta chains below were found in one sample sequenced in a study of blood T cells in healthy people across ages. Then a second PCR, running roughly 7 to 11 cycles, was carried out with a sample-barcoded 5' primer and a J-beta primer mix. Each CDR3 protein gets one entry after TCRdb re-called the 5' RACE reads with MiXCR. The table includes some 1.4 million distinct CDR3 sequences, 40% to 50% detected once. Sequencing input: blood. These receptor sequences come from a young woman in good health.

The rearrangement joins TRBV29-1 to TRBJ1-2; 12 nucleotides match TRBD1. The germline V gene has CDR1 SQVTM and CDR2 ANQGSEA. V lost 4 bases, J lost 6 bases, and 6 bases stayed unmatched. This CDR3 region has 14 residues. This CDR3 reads CSVVGTGGEHGYTF. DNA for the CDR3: TGCAGCGTTGTCGGGACAGGGGGCGAACATGGCTACACCTTC.

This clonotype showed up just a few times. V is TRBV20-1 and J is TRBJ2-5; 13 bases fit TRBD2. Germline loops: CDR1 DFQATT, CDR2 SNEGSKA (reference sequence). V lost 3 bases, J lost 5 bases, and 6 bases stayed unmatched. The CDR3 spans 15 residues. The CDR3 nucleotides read TGCAGTGCTAGTGGCGGACTAGCGGGAGTGGAGACCCAGTACTTC. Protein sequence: CSASGGLAGVETQYF.